The present TCR beta chain was sequenced within a study of response to subunit inactivated influenza vaccine. MiXCR, applied by TCRdb to the RT-PCR reads, yields one record per CDR3 protein. The repertoire holds roughly 160,000 distinct CDR3 sequences, with about 10% as singletons. CDR3 length equals 18 residues. Germline CDR1 and CDR2: SGHRS and YFSETQ. V lost 0 bases, J lost 0 bases, and 18 bases lay in between. This specimen was CD8+ T cells sorted from PBMCs, taken 23 months after vaccination. This TCR came from a man between 50 and 75 years old who received an inactivated influenza vaccine. The genes are TRBV5-1 and TRBJ1-1; D call uncertain. CDR3 loop: CASSLVPLSEELNTEAFF. CDR3 nucleotide sequence: TGCGCCAGCAGCTTGGTACCCCTCAGTGAGGAGTTGAACACTGAAGCTTTCTTT.